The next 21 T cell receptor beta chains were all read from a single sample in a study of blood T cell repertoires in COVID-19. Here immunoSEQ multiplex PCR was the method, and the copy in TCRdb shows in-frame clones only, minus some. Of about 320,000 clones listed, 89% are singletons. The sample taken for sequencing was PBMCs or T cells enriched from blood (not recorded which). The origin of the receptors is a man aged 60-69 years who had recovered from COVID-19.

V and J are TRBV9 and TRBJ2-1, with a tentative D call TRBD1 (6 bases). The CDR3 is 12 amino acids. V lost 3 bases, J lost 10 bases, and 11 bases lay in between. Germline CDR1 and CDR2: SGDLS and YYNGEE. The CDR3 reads CASSGEGVEQFF. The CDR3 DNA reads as TGTGCCAGCAGCGGCGAGGGGGTCGAGCAGTTCTTC.

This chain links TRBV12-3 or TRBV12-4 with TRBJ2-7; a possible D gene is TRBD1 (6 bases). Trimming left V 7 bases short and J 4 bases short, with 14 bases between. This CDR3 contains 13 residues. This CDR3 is CASKGQAVYEQYF. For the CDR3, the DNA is TGTGCCAGCAAGGGACAAGCCGTTTACGAGCAGTACTTC.

As DNA, the CDR3 is TGTGCCAGCAGCGTAGCTGGGACAGGGAATGAAAAACTGTTTTTT. It encodes CASSVAGTGNEKLFF. The chain has TRBV9 and TRBJ1-4; TRBD1 matches at 9 bases. Germline loops: CDR1 SGDLS, CDR2 YYNGEE. V gave up 0 bases and J gave up 5 bases; unmatched junction bases: 2. CDR3 length: 15 amino acids.

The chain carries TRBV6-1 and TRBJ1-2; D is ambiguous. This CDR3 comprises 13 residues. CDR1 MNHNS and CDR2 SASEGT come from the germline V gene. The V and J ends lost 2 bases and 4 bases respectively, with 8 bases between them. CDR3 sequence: CASSEIATYGYTF. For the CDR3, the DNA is TGTGCCAGCAGTGAAATAGCAACCTATGGCTACACCTTC.

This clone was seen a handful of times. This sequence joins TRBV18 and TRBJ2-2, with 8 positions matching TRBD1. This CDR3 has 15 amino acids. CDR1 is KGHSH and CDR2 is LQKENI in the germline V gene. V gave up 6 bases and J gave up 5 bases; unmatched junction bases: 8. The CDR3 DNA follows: TGTGCCAGCTCCCGCGGACAGGGTCGGACCGGGGAGCTGTTTTTT. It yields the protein CASSRGQGRTGELFF.

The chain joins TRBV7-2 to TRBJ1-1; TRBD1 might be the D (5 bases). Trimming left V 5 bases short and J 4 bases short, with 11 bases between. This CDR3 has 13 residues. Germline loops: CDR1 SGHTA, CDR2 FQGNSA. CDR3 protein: CASSARGVTEAFF. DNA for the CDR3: TGTGCCAGCAGCGCCCGGGGGGTCACTGAAGCTTTCTTT.

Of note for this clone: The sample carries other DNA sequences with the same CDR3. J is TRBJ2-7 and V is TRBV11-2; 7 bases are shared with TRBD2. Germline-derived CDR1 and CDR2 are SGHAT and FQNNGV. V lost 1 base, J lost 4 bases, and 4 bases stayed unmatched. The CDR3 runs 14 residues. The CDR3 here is CASSLGQGGYEQYF. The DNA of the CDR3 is TGTGCCAGCAGCTTAGGGCAGGGAGGGTACGAGCAGTACTTC.

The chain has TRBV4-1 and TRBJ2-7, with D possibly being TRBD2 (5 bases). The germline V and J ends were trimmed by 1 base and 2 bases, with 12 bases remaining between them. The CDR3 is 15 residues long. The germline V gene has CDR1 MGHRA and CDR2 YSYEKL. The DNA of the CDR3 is TGCGCCAGCAGCCAAGTACTTACGGGGACCTACGAGCAGTACTTC. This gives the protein CASSQVLTGTYEQYF.

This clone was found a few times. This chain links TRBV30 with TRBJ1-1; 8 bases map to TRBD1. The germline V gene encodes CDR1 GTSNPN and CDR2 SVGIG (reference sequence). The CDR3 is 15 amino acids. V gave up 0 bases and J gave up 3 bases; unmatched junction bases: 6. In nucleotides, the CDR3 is TGTGCCTGGAGTGTATACAGGGGGGGCTACACTGAAGCTTTCTTT. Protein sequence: CAWSVYRGGYTEAFF.

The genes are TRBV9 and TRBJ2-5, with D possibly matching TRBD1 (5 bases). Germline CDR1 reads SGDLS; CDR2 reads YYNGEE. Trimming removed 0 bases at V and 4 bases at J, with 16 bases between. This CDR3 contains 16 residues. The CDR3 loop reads CASSVGAITQGETQYF. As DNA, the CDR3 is TGTGCCAGCAGCGTAGGAGCTATCACCCAGGGAGAGACCCAGTACTTC.

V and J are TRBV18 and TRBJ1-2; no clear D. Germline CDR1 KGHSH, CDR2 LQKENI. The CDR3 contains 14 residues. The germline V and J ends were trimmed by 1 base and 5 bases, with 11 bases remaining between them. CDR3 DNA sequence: TGTGCCAGCTCACCACAATCAGAGCGTTATGGCTACACCTTC. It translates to CASSPQSERYGYTF.

The CDR3: CASRLTGGVSNEQFF. The CDR3 region has the DNA TGTGCCAGTAGACTTACAGGGGGCGTTTCTAATGAGCAGTTCTTC. The genes are TRBV19 and TRBJ2-1; the match to TRBD1 covers 9 bases. This CDR3 contains 15 residues. Per the germline V gene, CDR1 is LNHDA and CDR2 is SQIVND (reference sequence). V dropped 6 bases and J dropped 7; count of bases not matched to a gene: 10.

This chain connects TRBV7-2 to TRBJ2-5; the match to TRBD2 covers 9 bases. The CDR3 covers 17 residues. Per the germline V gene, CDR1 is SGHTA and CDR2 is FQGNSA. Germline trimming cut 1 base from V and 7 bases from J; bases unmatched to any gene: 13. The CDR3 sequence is CASSLEKGLAGSGTQYF. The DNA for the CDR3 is TGTGCCAGCAGCTTAGAAAAGGGTCTAGCGGGAAGCGGGACCCAGTACTTC.

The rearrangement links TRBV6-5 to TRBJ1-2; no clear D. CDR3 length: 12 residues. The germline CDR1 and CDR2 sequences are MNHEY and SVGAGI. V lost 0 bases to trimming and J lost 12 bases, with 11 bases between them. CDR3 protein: CASSYSGGQHTF. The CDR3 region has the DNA TGTGCCAGCAGTTACTCGGGAGGCCAGCACACCTTC.

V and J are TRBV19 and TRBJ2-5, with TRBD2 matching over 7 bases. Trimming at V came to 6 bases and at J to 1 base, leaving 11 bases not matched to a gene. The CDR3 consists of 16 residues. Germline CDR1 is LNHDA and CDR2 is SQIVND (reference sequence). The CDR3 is CASSLRPSGFQETQYF. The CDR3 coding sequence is TGTGCCAGTAGCCTTCGGCCTAGCGGTTTCCAAGAGACCCAGTACTTC.

The DNA of the CDR3 is TGTGCCAGCAGCTTAAGCCCCGCAGCGGGAGCTTCGGAGACCCAGTACTTC. Residues: CASSLSPAAGASETQYF. This chain uses TRBV7-9 with TRBJ2-5; TRBD2 aligns across 8 bases. J was trimmed by 5 bases and V by 2 bases; bases with no gene match: 13. The CDR3 loop spans 17 amino acids. CDR1 is SEHNR and CDR2 is FQNEAQ in the germline V gene (reference sequence).

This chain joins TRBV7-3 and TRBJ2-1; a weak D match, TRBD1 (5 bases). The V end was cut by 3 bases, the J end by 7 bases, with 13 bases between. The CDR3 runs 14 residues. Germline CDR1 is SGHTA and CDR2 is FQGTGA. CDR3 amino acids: CASSFDQGWNEQFF. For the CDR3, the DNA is TGTGCCAGCAGCTTTGATCAGGGTTGGAATGAGCAGTTCTTC.

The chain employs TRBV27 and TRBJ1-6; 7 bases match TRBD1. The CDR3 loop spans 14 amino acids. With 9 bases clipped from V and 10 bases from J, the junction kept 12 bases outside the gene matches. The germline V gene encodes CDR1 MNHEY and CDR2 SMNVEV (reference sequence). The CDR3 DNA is TGTGCCAGGGCCGGGACAGACTCTAGATCACCCCTCCACTTT. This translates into CARAGTDSRSPLHF.

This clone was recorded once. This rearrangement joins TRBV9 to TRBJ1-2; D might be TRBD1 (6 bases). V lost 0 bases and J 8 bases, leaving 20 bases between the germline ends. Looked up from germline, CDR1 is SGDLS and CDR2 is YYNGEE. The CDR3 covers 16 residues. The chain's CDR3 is CASSVVTQGASQGYTF. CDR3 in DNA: TGTGCCAGCAGCGTAGTTACACAGGGTGCCAGCCAGGGCTACACCTTC.

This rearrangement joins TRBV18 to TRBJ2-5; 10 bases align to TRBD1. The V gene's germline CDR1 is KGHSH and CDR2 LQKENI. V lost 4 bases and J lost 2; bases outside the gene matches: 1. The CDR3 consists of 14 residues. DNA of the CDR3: TGTGCCAGCTCACGGACAGGGGGACAAGAGACCCAGTACTTC. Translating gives CASSRTGGQETQYF.

The CDR3 bases are TGTGCCAGCAGGCCCGGGACAGGGGAGCAAGAGACCCAGTACTTC. Its protein is CASRPGTGEQETQYF. The chain employs TRBV28 and TRBJ2-5; 10 bases fit TRBD1. The CDR3 sequence is 15 residues long. Germline-derived CDR1 and CDR2 are MDHEN and SYDVKM. The V gene end was trimmed by 6 bases and the J gene end by 2 bases; junction bases not matched to a gene: 6.